The T cell receptor beta chain under discussion was sequenced for a study of response to subunit inactivated influenza vaccine. TCRdb reprocessed the RT-PCR reads via MiXCR and lists one record per CDR3 protein. The repertoire consists of about 540,000 distinct CDR3 sequences, with around 25% occurring once and the leading ten covering 2.5% to 3.5%. This CDR3 region has 13 residues. Looked up from germline, CDR1 is ENHRY and CDR2 is SYGVKD. V was pared by 6 bases and J by 2 bases, with 11 bases between. This same sample was also part of a study on T cells expressing NK-cell markers. This second report adds: In generating TCR beta cDNA, 5'RACE template switching with UMIs was used. All TCR beta repertoires analysed originated from sorted CD3+CD56+NKG2C+, CD3+CD56+NKG2C- and CD3+CD56-NKG2C+ T cells.

This specimen was CD4+ T cells sorted from PBMCs, taken roughly 13 days after vaccination. The chain has TRBV10-3 and TRBJ2-7; no reliable D call. The TCR comes from a man between 50 and 59 years old who received an inactivated influenza vaccine. CDR3 region: CAISDILTYEQYF. Written as DNA, the CDR3 is TGTGCCATCAGCGATATACTTACCTACGAGCAGTACTTC.